This entry is about one T cell receptor beta chain. This record comes from a study of blood T cell repertoires in COVID-19. Across the whole study: From T cells, B-cell-depleted T cells, or PBMCs came the material, which was cDNA or gDNA.

Methods used by the authors: For nucleated cells, counts were estimated from reference gene primer amplification. Assay used: immunoSEQ multiplex PCR; TCRdb lists only in-frame clones, some missing. That table is the source of V, J and clone size, and D and trimming were worked out from the DNA. The sample yields some 40,000 clones, 70% to 85% seen once. V dropped 4 bases and J dropped 6; count of bases not matched to a gene: 9. Looked up from germline, CDR1 is LGHDT and CDR2 is YNNKEL (reference sequence). The CDR3 runs 15 residues. Input material: peripheral blood. The sequence came from a woman of 80 years or more with acute or convalescent COVID-19. The chain links TRBV3-1 (or the pseudogene TRBV3-2) to TRBJ2-7; 10 bases are shared with TRBD1. The CDR3 here is CASSPTGTGVVEQYF. DNA of the CDR3: TGTGCCAGCAGCCCGACCGGGACAGGGGTGGTCGAGCAGTACTTC.